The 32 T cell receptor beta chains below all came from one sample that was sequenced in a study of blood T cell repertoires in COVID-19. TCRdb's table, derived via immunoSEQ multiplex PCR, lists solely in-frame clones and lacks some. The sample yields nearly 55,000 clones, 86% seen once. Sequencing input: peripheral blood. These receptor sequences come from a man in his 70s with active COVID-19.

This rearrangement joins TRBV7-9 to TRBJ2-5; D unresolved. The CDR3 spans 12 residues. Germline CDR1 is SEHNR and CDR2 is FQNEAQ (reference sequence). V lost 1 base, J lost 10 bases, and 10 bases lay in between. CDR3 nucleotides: TGTGCCAGCAGCTTAGGCCGACTCGGCCAGTACTTC. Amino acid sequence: CASSLGRLGQYF.

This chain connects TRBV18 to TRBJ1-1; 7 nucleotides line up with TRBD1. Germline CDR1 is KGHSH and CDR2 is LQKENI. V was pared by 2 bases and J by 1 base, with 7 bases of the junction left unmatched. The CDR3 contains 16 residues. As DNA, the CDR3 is TGTGCCAGCTCACCAGGATGGGACAGAAAGAACACTGAAGCTTTCTTT. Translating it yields CASSPGWDRKNTEAFF.

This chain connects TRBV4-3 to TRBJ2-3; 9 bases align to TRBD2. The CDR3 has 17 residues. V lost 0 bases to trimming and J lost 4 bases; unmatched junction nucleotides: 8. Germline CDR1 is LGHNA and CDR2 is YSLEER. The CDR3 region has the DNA TGCGCCAGCAGCCAAGATAGGGCGGGGGGGCCATCAGATACGCAGTATTTT. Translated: CASSQDRAGGPSDTQYF.

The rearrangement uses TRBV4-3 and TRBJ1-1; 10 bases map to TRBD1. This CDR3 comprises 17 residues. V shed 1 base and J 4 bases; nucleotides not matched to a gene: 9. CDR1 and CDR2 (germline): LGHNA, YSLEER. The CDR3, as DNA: TGCGCCAGCAGCCAAGGGGCGACAGGGGGCGCAGGCACTGAAGCTTTCTTT. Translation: CASSQGATGGAGTEAFF.

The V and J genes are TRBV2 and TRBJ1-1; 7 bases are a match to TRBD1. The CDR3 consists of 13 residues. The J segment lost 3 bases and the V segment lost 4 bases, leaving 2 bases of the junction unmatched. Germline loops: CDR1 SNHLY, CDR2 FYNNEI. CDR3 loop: CASSGQGDTEAFF. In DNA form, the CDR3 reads TGTGCCAGCAGTGGACAGGGTGACACTGAAGCTTTCTTT.

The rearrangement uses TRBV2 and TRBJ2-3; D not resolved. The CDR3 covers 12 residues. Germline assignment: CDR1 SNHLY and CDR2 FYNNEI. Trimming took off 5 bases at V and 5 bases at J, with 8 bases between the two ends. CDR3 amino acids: CASSLYGDTQYF. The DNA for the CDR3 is TGTGCCAGCAGTTTATACGGAGATACGCAGTATTTT.

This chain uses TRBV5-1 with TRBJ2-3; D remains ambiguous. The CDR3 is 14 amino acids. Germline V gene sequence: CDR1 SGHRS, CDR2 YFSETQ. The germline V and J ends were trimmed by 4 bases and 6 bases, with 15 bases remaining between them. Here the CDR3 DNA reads TGCGCCAGCAGCCCCTACCTGGGCGCGGATACGCAGTATTTT. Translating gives CASSPYLGADTQYF.

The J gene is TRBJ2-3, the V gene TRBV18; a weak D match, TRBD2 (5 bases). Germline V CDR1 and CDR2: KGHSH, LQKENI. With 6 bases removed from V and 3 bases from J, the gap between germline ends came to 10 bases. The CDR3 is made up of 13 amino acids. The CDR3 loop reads CASSRDPTDTQYF. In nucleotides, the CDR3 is TGTGCCAGCTCCCGGGATCCTACAGATACGCAGTATTTT.

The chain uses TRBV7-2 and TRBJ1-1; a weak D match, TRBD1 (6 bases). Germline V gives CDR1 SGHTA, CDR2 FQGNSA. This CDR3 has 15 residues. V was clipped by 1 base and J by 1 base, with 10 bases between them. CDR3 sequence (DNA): TGTGCCAGCAGCTTAGGGAGACAGGCGAACACTGAAGCTTTCTTT. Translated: CASSLGRQANTEAFF.

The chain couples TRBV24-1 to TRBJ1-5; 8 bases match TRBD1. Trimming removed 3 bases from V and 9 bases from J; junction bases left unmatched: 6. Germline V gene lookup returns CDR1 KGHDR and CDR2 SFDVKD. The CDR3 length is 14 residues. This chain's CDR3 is CATSDVGQASPQHF. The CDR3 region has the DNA TGTGCCACCAGTGATGTGGGACAGGCGTCGCCCCAGCATTTT.

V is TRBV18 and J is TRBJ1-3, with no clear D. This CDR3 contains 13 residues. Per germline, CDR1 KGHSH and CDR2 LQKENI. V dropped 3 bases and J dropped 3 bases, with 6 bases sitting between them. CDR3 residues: CASSPRGGNTIYF. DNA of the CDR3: TGTGCCAGCTCACCTCGGGGTGGAAACACCATATATTTT.

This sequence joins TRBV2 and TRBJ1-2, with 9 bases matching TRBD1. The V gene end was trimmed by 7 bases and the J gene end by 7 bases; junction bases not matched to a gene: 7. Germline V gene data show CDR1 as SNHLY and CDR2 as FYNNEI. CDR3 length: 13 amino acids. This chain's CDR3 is CASMGTGIVGYTF. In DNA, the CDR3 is TGTGCCAGCATGGGGACAGGGATTGTTGGCTACACCTTC.

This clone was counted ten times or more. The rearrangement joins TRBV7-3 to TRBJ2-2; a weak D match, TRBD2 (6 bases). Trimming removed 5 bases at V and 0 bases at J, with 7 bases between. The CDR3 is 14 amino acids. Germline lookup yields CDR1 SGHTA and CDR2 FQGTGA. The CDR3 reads CASSRDSNTGELFF. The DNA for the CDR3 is TGTGCCAGCAGCCGGGACTCGAACACCGGGGAGCTGTTTTTT.

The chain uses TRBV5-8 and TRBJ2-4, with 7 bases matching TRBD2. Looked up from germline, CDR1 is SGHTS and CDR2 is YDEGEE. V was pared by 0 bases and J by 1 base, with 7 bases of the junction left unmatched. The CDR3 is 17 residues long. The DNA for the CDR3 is TGTGCCAGCAGCTTGGGAGGCTCCGGGGGGGCCAAAAACATTCAGTACTTC. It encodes CASSLGGSGGAKNIQYF.

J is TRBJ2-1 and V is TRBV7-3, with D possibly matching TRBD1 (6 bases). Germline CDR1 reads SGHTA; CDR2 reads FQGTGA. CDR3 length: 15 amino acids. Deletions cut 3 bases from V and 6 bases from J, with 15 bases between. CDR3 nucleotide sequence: TGTGCCAGCAGCTTGTCCGGGACAACACCCAATGAGCAGTTCTTC. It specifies CASSLSGTTPNEQFF.

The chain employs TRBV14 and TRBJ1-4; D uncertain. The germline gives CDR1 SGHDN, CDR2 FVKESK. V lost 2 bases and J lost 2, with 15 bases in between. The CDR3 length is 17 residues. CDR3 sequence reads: CASSQTPGWATNEKLFF. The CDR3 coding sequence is TGTGCCAGCAGCCAAACCCCAGGCTGGGCCACTAATGAAAAACTGTTTTTT. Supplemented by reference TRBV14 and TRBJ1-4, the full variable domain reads EAGVTQFPSHSVIEKGQTVTLRCDPISGHDNLYWYRRVMGKEIKFLLHFVKESKQDESGMPNNRFLAERTGGTYSTLKVQPAELEDSGVYFCASSQTPGWATNEKLFFGSGTQLSVL.

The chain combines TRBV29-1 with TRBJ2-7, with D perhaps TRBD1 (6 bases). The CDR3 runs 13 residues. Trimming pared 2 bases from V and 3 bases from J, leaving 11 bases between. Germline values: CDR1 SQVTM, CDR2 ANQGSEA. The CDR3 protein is CSVEWDNNYEQYF. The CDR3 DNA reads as TGCAGCGTTGAATGGGACAACAACTACGAGCAGTACTTC.

The CDR3 loop reads CASSFGGGDYEQYF. CDR3 nucleotide sequence: TGTGCCAGCAGCTTCGGTGGCGGAGACTACGAGCAGTACTTC. The genes are TRBV7-9 and TRBJ2-7, with D hard to call. This CDR3 has 14 amino acids. Per the germline V gene, CDR1 is SEHNR and CDR2 is FQNEAQ (reference sequence). V was pared by 3 bases and J by 3 bases, with 12 bases between.

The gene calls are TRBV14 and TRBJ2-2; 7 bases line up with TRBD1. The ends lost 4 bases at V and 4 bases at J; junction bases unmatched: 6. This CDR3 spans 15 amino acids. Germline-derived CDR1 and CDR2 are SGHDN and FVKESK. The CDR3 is CASSPLTGSTGELFF. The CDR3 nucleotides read TGTGCCAGCAGCCCACTGACAGGGTCCACCGGGGAGCTGTTTTTT. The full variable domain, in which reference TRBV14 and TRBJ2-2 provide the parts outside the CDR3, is EAGVTQFPSHSVIEKGQTVTLRCDPISGHDNLYWYRRVMGKEIKFLLHFVKESKQDESGMPNNRFLAERTGGTYSTLKVQPAELEDSGVYFCASSPLTGSTGELFFGEGSRLTVL.

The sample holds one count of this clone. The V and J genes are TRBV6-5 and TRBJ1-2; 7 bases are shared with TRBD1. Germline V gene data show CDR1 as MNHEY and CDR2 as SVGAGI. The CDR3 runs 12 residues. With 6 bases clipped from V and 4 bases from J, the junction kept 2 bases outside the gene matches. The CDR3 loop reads CASRGQTYGYTF. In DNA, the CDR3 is TGTGCCAGCAGGGGACAGACCTATGGCTACACCTTC.

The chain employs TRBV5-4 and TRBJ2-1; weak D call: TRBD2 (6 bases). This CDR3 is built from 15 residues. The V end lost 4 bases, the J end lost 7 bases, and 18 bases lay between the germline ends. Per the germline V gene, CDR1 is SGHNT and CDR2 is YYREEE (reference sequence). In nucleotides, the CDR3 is TGTGCCAGCAGCCACGACAGCGGGTCCGGGAATGAGCAGTTCTTC. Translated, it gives CASSHDSGSGNEQFF.

This CDR3 is CASSPLTDGNTIYF. The DNA of the CDR3 is TGTGCCAGCTCACCACTAACAGACGGAAACACCATATATTTT. This rearrangement joins TRBV18 to TRBJ1-3; D gene uncertain. Trimming cost V 1 base and J 4 bases, with 8 bases left between them. CDR1 and CDR2 (germline): KGHSH, LQKENI. The length of the CDR3 is 14 residues. The full variable domain, with the rest looked up from reference TRBV18 and TRBJ1-3, is NAGVMQNPRHLVRRRGQEARLRCSPMKGHSHVYWYRQLPEEGLKFMVYLQKENIIDESGMPKERFSAEFPKEGPSILRIQQVVRGDSAAYFCASSPLTDGNTIYFGEGSWLTVV.

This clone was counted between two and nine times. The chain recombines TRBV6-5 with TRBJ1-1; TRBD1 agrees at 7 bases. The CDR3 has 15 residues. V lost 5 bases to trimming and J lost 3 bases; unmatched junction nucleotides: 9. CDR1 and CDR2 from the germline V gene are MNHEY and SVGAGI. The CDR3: CASSLTGKWDTEAFF. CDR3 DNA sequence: TGTGCCAGCAGTCTGACAGGGAAGTGGGACACTGAAGCTTTCTTT.

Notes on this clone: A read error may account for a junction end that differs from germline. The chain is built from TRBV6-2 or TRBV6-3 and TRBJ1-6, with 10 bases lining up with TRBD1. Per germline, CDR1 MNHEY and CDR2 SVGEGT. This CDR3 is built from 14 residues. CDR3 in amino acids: CASSRQGANPPLHF. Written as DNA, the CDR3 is TGTGCCAGCAGTCGACAGGGGGCTAATCCACCCCTCCACTTT.

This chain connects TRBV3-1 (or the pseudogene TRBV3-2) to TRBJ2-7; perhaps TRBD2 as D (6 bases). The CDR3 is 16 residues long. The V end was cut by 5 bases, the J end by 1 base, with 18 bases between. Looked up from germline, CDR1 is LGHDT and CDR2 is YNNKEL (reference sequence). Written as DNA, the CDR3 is TGTGCCAGCAGCTCCCTCCTGAGTAGCGGTTCCTACGAGCAGTACTTC. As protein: CASSSLLSSGSYEQYF.

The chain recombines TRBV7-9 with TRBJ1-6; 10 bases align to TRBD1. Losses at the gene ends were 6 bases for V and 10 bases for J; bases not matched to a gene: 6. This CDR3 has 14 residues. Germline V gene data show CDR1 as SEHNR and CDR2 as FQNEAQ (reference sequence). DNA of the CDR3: TGTGCCAGCAGTTCGACAGGGGGCGGCTCACCCCTCCACTTT. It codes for CASSSTGGGSPLHF.

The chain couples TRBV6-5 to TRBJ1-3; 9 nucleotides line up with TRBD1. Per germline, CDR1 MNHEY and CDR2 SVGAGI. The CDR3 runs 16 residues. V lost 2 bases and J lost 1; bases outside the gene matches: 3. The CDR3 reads CASSYLQGASGNTIYF. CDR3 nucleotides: TGTGCCAGCAGTTACCTACAGGGGGCGTCTGGAAACACCATATATTTT.

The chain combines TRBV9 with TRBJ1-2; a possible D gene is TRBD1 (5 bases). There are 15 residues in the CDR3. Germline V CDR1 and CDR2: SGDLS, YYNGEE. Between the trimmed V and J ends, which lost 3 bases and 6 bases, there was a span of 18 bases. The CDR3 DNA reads TGTGCCAGCAGCGAGGAAGCCGGGGGGTCCGATGGCTACACCTTC. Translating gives CASSEEAGGSDGYTF.

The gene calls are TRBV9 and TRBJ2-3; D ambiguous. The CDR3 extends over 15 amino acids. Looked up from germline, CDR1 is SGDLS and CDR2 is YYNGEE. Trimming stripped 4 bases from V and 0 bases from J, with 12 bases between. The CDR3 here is CASSPHFLSTDTQYF. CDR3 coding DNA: TGTGCCAGCAGCCCCCACTTTCTAAGCACAGATACGCAGTATTTT.

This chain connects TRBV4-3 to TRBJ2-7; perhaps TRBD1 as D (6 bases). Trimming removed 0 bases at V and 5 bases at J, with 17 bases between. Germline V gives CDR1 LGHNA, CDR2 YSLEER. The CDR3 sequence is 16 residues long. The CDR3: CASSQESDPAGDEQYF. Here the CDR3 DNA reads TGCGCCAGCAGCCAAGAAAGTGATCCTGCAGGGGACGAGCAGTACTTC.

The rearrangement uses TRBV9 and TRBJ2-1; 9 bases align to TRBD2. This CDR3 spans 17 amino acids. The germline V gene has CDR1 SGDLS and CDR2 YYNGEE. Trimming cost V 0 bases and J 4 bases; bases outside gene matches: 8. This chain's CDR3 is CASSVGSAGGPYNEQFF. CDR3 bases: TGTGCCAGCAGCGTAGGGTCAGCGGGGGGACCATACAATGAGCAGTTCTTC.

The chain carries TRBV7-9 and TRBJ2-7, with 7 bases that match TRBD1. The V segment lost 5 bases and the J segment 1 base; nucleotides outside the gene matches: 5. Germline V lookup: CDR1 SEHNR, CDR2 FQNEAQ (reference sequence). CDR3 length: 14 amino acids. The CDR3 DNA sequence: TGTGCCAGCAGCACTCGGACAGGATCCTACGAGCAGTACTTC. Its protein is CASSTRTGSYEQYF.